The following is a TCR beta chain sequence with its context. In the authors' methods: How many nucleated cells were present was estimated from reference gene primer amplification. Clones were read by immunoSEQ multiplex PCR, and TCRdb kept only the in-frame ones, dropping some. That table supplies the V and J calls and clone size; D and trimming were determined from the DNA. This table holds a few hundred thousand clones, about 90% found once. With 2 bases removed from V and 2 bases from J, the gap between germline ends came to 3 bases. CDR3 length: 12 amino acids. Germline CDR1 reads SGHVS; CDR2 reads FQNEAQ. This specimen belongs to a study of blood T cell repertoires in COVID-19.

The sequence came from a man in his forties with active or convalescent COVID-19. Source material: peripheral blood. The chain links TRBV7-8 to TRBJ2-5; no clear D gene. The CDR3 bases are TGTGCCAGCAGCTTACTTCAAGAGACCCAGTACTTC. Its translation is CASSLLQETQYF. Filled out from reference TRBV7-8 and TRBJ2-5, the complete variable domain reads GAGVSQSPRYKVAKRGQDVALRCDPISGHVSLFWYQQALGQGPEFLTYFQNEAQLDKSGLPSDRFFAERPEGSVSTLKIQRTQQEDSAVYLCASSLLQETQYFGPGTRLLVL.